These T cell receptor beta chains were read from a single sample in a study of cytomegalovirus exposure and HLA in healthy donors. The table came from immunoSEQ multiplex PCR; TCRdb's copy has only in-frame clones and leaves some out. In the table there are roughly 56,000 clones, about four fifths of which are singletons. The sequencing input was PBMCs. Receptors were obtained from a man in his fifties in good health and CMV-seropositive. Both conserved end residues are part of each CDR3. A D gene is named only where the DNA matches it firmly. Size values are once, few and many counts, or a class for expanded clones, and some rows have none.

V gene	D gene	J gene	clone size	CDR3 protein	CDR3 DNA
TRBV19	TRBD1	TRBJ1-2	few	CASSGGTVYYGYTF	TGTGCCAGTAGTGGCGGGACAGTTTACTATGGCTACACCTTC
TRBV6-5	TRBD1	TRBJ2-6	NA	CASSYSGTVGANVLTF	TGTGCCAGCAGTTACAGTGGGACAGTCGGGGCCAACGTCCTGACTTTC
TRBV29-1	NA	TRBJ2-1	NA	CSVVRTGTYNEQFF	TGCAGCGTTGTGCGGACGGGGACTTACAATGAGCAGTTCTTC
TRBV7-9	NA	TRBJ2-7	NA	CASSLALGGGYEQYF	TGTGCCAGCAGCTTAGCGCTTGGGGGCGGCTACGAGCAGTACTTC
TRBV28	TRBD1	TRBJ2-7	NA	CASSSPGQGLYEQYF	TGTGCCAGCAGCTCCCCGGGACAGGGACTCTACGAGCAGTACTTC
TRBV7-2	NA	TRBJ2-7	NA	CASSSYDEQYF	TGTGCCAGCAGCTCCTACGACGAGCAGTACTTC
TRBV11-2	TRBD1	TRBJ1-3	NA	CASSLDRAGNTIYF	TGCGCCAGCAGCTTGGACAGGGCTGGAAACACCATATATTTT
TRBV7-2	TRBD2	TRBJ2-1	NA	CASSLVSSGGARNEQFF	TGTGCCAGCAGCTTAGTATCTAGCGGGGGGGCCAGAAATGAGCAGTTCTTC
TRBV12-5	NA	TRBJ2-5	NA	CASGLDQGGVQETQYF	TGTGCTAGTGGTTTGGATCAAGGCGGGGTACAAGAGACCCAGTACTTC
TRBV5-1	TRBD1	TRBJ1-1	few	CASSVGTVNTEAFF	TGCGCCAGCAGCGTGGGGACAGTAAACACTGAAGCTTTCTTT
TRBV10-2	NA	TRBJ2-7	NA	CASKQGGSYEQYF	TGCGCCAGCAAGCAGGGTGGCTCCTACGAGCAGTACTTC
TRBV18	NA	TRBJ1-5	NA	CASSPDSQPQHF	TGTGCCAGCTCACCCGACAGCCAGCCCCAGCATTTT
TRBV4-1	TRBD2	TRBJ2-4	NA	CASSPPVPSGGLAKNIQYF	TGCGCCAGCAGCCCCCCGGTACCTAGCGGGGGACTAGCCAAAAACATTCAGTACTTC
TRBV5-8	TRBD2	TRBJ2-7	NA	CASSQGTSVPYEQYF	TGTGCCAGCAGCCAAGGGACTAGCGTTCCCTACGAGCAGTACTTC
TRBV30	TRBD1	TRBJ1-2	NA	CAWSGDYGTGAGYTF	TGTGCCTGGAGCGGGGATTACGGGACAGGGGCTGGCTACACCTTC
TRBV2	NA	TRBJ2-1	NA	CASIFDSYNEQFF	TGTGCCAGTATATTTGACAGTTACAATGAGCAGTTCTTC
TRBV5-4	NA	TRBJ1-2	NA	CASSLQGTHGYTF	TGTGCCAGCAGCCTACAGGGTACGCATGGCTACACCTTC
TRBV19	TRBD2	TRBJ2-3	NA	CASRGLGASTDTQYF	TGTGCCAGCCGTGGACTAGGCGCTAGCACAGATACGCAGTATTTT
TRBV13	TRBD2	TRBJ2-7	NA	CASSEGLASYEQYF	TGTGCCAGCAGCGAGGGACTAGCCTCCTACGAGCAGTACTTC
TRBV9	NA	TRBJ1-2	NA	CASSDTGGGGYGYTF	TGTGCCAGCAGTGACACCGGGGGGGGAGGCTATGGCTACACCTTC
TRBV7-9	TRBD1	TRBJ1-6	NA	CASSLAEGRGVERVSPLHF	TGTGCCAGCAGCTTAGCGGAGGGCAGGGGGGTGGAGAGGGTGTCACCCCTCCACTTT
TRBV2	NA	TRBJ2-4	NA	CASSGKNIQYF	TGTGCCAGCTCCGGCAAAAACATTCAGTACTTC
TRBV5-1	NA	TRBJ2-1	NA	CASTPRGYNEQFF	TGCGCCAGCACCCCCAGGGGATACAATGAGCAGTTCTTC
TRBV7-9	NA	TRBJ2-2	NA	CSSSLVPGALRELFF	TGTTCTAGCAGCTTAGTGCCAGGGGCACTCAGGGAGCTGTTTTTT
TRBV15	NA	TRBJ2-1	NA	CAALNSRGAGYSYNEQFF	TGTGCCGCCTTAAACTCTCGCGGGGCGGGATACTCCTACAATGAGCAGTTCTTC
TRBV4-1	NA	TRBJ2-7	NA	CASSQDAGKGYYAQYF	TGCGCCAGCAGCCAAGACGCCGGCAAAGGCTACTACGCGCAGTACTTC
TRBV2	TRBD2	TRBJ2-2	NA	CASRLAGVAGELFF	TGTGCCAGCCGACTAGCGGGAGTGGCCGGGGAGCTGTTTTTT
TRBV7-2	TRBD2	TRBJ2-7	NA	CASRRGSGYEQYF	TGTGCCAGCAGGCGGGGGTCAGGTTACGAGCAGTACTTC
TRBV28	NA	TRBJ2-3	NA	CASRRDFTSTDTQYF	TGTGCCAGCAGACGGGACTTTACTAGCACAGATACGCAGTATTTT
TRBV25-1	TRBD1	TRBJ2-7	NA	CASKGQGNPSDEQYF	TGTGCCAGCAAGGGACAGGGTAACCCCTCGGACGAGCAGTACTTC
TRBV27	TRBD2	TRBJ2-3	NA	CASGSSGLTDTQYF	TGTGCCAGCGGCTCTAGCGGACTCACAGATACGCAGTATTTT
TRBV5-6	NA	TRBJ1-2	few	CASSLYPTVNYGYNF	TGTGCCAGCAGCTTATACCCCACCGTGAACTATGGCTACAACTTC
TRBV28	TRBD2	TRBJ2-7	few	CASSTPAGGPYEQYF	TGTGCCAGCAGCACGCCGGCGGGAGGGCCCTACGAGCAGTACTTC
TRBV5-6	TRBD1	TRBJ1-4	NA	CASSRDRGIATNEKLFF	TGTGCCAGCAGCAGGGACAGGGGGATTGCAACTAATGAAAAACTGTTTTTT
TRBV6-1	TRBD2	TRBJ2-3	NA	CASSGGRAGTDTQYF	TGTGCCAGCAGTGGGGGGAGGGCCGGCACAGATACGCAGTATTTT
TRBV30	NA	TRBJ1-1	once	CAWNRANTEAFF	TGTGCCTGGAACAGGGCAAACACTGAAGCTTTCTTT
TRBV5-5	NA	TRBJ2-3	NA	CASSSVVGSGLSTDTQYF	TGTGCCAGCAGCTCCGTGGTAGGTAGCGGCTTAAGCACAGATACGCAGTATTTT
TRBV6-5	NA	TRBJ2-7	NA	CASGGSSYEQYF	TGTGCCAGCGGAGGGAGCTCCTACGAGCAGTACTTC
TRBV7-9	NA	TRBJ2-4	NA	CASNPEGAKNIQYF	TGTGCCAGCAACCCGGAGGGGGCCAAAAACATTCAGTACTTC
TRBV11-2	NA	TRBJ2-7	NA	CASSLVGYEQYF	TGTGCCAGCAGCTTAGTCGGCTACGAGCAGTACTTC
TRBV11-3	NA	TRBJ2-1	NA	CASSQQGRDNEQFF	TGTGCCAGCAGTCAACAGGGTCGGGACAATGAGCAGTTCTTC
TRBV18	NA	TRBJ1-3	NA	CASSPVTVSSGNTIYF	TGTGCCAGCTCACCAGTGACAGTCTCCTCTGGAAACACCATATATTTT
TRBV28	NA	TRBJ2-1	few	CASQLRSNNEQFF	TGTGCCAGTCAACTCCGGAGCAACAATGAGCAGTTCTTC
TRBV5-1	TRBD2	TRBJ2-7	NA	CASSLNSGGATYEQYF	TGCGCCAGCAGCTTAAATAGCGGGGGGGCCACCTACGAGCAGTACTTC
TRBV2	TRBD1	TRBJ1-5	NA	CASRTGTVGNQPQHF	TGTGCCAGCAGGACAGGGACGGTGGGCAATCAGCCCCAGCATTTT
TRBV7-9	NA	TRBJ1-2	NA	CASTPGVYGYTF	TGTGCCAGCACCCCGGGAGTCTATGGCTACACCTTC
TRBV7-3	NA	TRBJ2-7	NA	CASSLAVIYEQYF	TGTGCCAGCAGCTTAGCGGTCATATACGAGCAGTACTTC
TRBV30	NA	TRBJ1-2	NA	CAWGTADYGYTF	TGTGCCTGGGGAACAGCTGACTATGGCTACACCTTC
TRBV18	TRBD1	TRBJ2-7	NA	CASSPPRGQGAPYEQYF	TGTGCCAGCTCACCACCCAGGGGACAGGGGGCACCCTACGAGCAGTACTTC
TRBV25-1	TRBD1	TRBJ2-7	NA	CASRSWDRAYEQYF	TGTGCCAGCAGGAGCTGGGACAGAGCATACGAGCAGTACTTC
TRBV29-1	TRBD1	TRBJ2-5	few	CSARPPTGEETQYF	TGCAGCGCGCGACCCCCGACAGGGGAGGAGACCCAGTACTTC
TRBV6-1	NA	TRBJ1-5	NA	CASSAGEGLNQPQHF	TGTGCCAGCAGTGCCGGGGAGGGCTTAAATCAGCCCCAGCATTTT
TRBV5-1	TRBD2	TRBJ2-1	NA	CASSAQSAGGYNEQFF	TGCGCCAGCAGCGCCCAGTCAGCGGGAGGGTACAATGAGCAGTTCTTC
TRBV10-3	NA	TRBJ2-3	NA	CAISVGSLSTDTQYF	TGTGCCATCAGTGTAGGTAGCTTAAGCACAGATACGCAGTATTTT
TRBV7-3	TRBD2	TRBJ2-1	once	CASSLRSAGVANEQFF	TGTGCCAGCAGCTTACGGTCAGCGGGAGTTGCCAATGAGCAGTTCTTC
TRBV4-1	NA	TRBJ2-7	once	CASSQVASATYEQYF	TGCGCCAGCAGCCAAGTGGCTAGCGCCACCTACGAGCAGTACTTC
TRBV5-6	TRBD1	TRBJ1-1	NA	CASSYFTGGVTEAFF	TGTGCCAGCAGCTATTTTACAGGGGGCGTAACTGAAGCTTTCTTT
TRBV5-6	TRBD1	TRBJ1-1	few	CASSSQMQGGTEAFF	TGTGCCAGCAGCTCGCAGATGCAGGGGGGCACTGAAGCTTTCTTT